The next 32 T cell receptor beta chains were all read from a single sample in a study of T-cell memory formation after mild COVID-19. TCRdb reanalysed the 5' RACE reads using MiXCR and keeps one entry per CDR3 protein. The sample lists some 210,000 distinct CDR3 sequences; about a sixth were seen once. Sequenced: PBMCs or a T cell subset sorted from them (not recorded which). The source is an adult woman who had mild COVID-19 (a few samples of this study predate the infection). Cell type and time point are not known.

This clonotype showed up many times. The chain has TRBV5-1 and TRBJ2-1; no reliable D call. CDR3 length: 14 residues. Looked up from germline, CDR1 is SGHRS and CDR2 is YFSETQ. Trimming removed 4 bases at V and 0 bases at J, with 8 bases between. The CDR3 is CASSGGSSYNEQFF. CDR3 bases: TGCGCCAGCAGCGGCGGAAGCTCCTACAATGAGCAGTTCTTC.

This clonotype has only a few counts. V is TRBV20-1 and J is TRBJ2-1, with D unclear. CDR1 and CDR2 (germline): DFQATT, SNEGSKA (reference sequence). The V and J ends lost 6 bases and 6 bases respectively, with 12 bases between them. The length of the CDR3 is 12 residues. The CDR3 region has the DNA TGCAGTGCCACCAGACGGGTCAATGAGCAGTTCTTC. Translation gives CSATRRVNEQFF.

This clonotype has more than one count but fewer than ten. CDR3 DNA sequence: TGTGCCACCAGTCATTCCACAGATACGCAGTATTTT. Translating gives CATSHSTDTQYF. The rearrangement links TRBV24-1 to TRBJ2-3; D gene ambiguous. Trimming took off 6 bases at V and 2 bases at J, with 5 bases between the two ends. This CDR3 region has 12 residues. Germline CDR1 reads KGHDR; CDR2 reads SFDVKD.

In nucleotides, the CDR3 is TGTGCCAGCAGTTTGTTCGCCGGGGAGCTGTTTTTT. Protein sequence: CASSLFAGELFF. The rearrangement links TRBV12-3 or TRBV12-4 to TRBJ2-2, with unresolved D. CDR3 size: 12 residues. V gave up 3 bases and J gave up 6 bases, with 5 bases separating them.

The chain combines TRBV12-3 or TRBV12-4 with TRBJ2-7; weak D call: TRBD2 (6 bases). The V end lost 2 bases, the J end lost 5 bases, and 16 bases lay between the germline ends. CDR3 length: 15 residues. The chain's CDR3 is CASSLKGGYSDEQYF. The CDR3 nucleotides are TGTGCCAGCAGTTTAAAAGGAGGGTACTCGGACGAGCAGTACTTC.

CDR3 coding DNA: TGTGCCAGCGGGTCCTCCCGTGGAGATCAGCCCCAGCATTTT. It specifies CASGSSRGDQPQHF. V and J are TRBV18 and TRBJ1-5; D gene unclear. Trimming shortened V by 8 bases and J by 5 bases, and 16 bases separated the two germline ends. The length of the CDR3 is 14 residues. CDR1 is KGHSH, CDR2 LQKENI, per germline.

The table lists this clonotype with a few counts. The chain combines TRBV12-3 or TRBV12-4 with TRBJ1-2, with 7 bases lining up with TRBD1. V shed 5 bases, J shed 0 bases, and the junction held 3 bases outside the gene matches. The CDR3 runs 14 residues. The DNA of the CDR3 is TGTGCCAGCAGTCGGGACAGCCCTAACTATGGCTACACCTTC. Protein: CASSRDSPNYGYTF.

This clonotype was seen only a few times. J is TRBJ2-2 and V is TRBV7-3; TRBD2 agrees at 11 bases. J lost 6 bases, V lost 4 bases, and 4 bases had no gene match. The germline V gene encodes CDR1 SGHTA and CDR2 FQGTGA. CDR3 length: 15 amino acids. In DNA, the CDR3 is TGTGCCAGCAGCTCGCAACTAGCGGGAGCCGGGGAGCTGTTTTTT. Protein product: CASSSQLAGAGELFF.

The sample holds a few counts of this clonotype. The J gene is TRBJ2-5, the V gene TRBV5-6; tentative D call: TRBD2 (5 bases). The CDR3 contains 15 residues. Deletions cut 2 bases from V and 4 bases from J, with 15 bases between. Germline loops: CDR1 SGHDT, CDR2 YYEEEE. CDR3 sequence: CASSLVGEWGETQYF. The CDR3 DNA reads TGTGCCAGCAGCTTAGTGGGAGAGTGGGGAGAGACCCAGTACTTC.

This clonotype was recorded a few times. The CDR3, as DNA: TGCAGTGCTAGAGATTTAGCTCGGACTAGCGGGAGAGATGAGCAGTTCTTC. Amino acids: CSARDLARTSGRDEQFF. The chain employs TRBV20-1 and TRBJ2-1, with TRBD2 identical over 13 bases. CDR3 length: 17 amino acids. Germline CDR1 is DFQATT and CDR2 is SNEGSKA (reference sequence). J lost 8 bases, V lost 0 bases, and 10 bases had no gene match.

This clonotype appeared a few times. The chain combines TRBV29-1 with TRBJ1-2; 8 bases are shared with TRBD1. Germline V gives CDR1 SQVTM, CDR2 ANQGSEA. Losses at the gene ends were 6 bases for V and 9 bases for J; bases not matched to a gene: 9. The CDR3 length is 12 residues. The CDR3 is CSVGQGNGRYTF. The CDR3 DNA reads TGCAGCGTAGGACAGGGTAACGGTCGCTACACCTTC.

This chain joins TRBV7-2 and TRBJ2-7; TRBD1 might be the D (5 bases). CDR1 and CDR2 (germline): SGHTA, FQGNSA. The CDR3 extends over 14 amino acids. Trimming shortened V by 2 bases and J by 2 bases, and 10 bases separated the two germline ends. The CDR3: CASSLWQGTYEQYF. In DNA, the CDR3 is TGTGCCAGCAGCTTATGGCAGGGCACCTACGAGCAGTACTTC.

The genes are TRBV20-1 and TRBJ2-3; the match to TRBD2 covers 9 bases. Trimming took 1 base from V and 7 from J; bases not matched to a gene: 9. Germline CDR1 DFQATT, CDR2 SNEGSKA (reference sequence). This CDR3 region has 15 residues. The CDR3: CSARVVSGSKNTQYF. CDR3 DNA: TGCAGTGCTAGAGTCGTTAGCGGGAGTAAAAATACGCAGTATTTT.

Notes on this clonotype: The missing conserved phenylalanine or tryptophan at the end of this CDR3 makes a read error likely. The chain recombines TRBV29-1 with TRBJ1-1; D call uncertain. CDR1 SQVTM and CDR2 ANQGSEA come from the germline V gene. Trimming pared 5 bases from V and 5 bases from J, leaving 9 bases between. This CDR3 has 11 residues. The CDR3 DNA follows: TGCAGCGTTCATCGGCGGACTGAAGCTTTCCTT. This sequence encodes CSVHRRTEAFL.

This clonotype was detected a few times. The chain uses TRBV24-1 and TRBJ2-1; 7 bases are a match to TRBD2. V dropped 5 bases and J dropped 6; count of bases not matched to a gene: 9. The CDR3 is 15 residues long. Germline CDR1 is KGHDR and CDR2 is SFDVKD. CDR3: CATSGSGKESNEQFF. In DNA, the CDR3 is TGTGCCACCAGTGGGAGCGGGAAGGAGAGCAATGAGCAGTTCTTC.

This clonotype was seen a few times. V and J are TRBV29-1 and TRBJ1-2; D is uncertain. The V end was cut by 6 bases, the J end by 7 bases, with 12 bases between. The CDR3 spans 11 residues. Germline V gene data show CDR1 as SQVTM and CDR2 as ANQGSEA. For the CDR3, the DNA is TGCAGCGTGACGGACGGATTTGGCTACACCTTC. Translating it yields CSVTDGFGYTF.

The J gene is TRBJ2-1, the V gene TRBV24-1; 11 nucleotides agree with TRBD2. This CDR3 has 15 residues. The V gene end was trimmed by 7 bases and the J gene end by 9 bases; junction bases not matched to a gene: 10. Germline assignment: CDR1 KGHDR and CDR2 SFDVKD. The CDR3 loop is CATRSSGGGFGEQFF. CDR3 coding DNA: TGTGCCACCAGAAGTAGCGGGGGGGGGTTCGGTGAGCAGTTCTTC.

The chain uses TRBV24-1 and TRBJ2-4, with 8 nucleotides matching TRBD1. After removal of 5 bases from V and 7 bases from J, the junction contained 6 bases not matched to a gene. Germline CDR1 KGHDR, CDR2 SFDVKD. This CDR3 region has 14 residues. CDR3 bases: TGTGCCACCAGTGCCACAGGACAGGGCAACATTCAGTACTTC. Translating gives CATSATGQGNIQYF.

This clonotype appeared a few times. This chain links TRBV29-1 with TRBJ2-5; no reliable D call. Trimming pared 4 bases from V and 0 bases from J, leaving 6 bases between. Germline assignment: CDR1 SQVTM and CDR2 ANQGSEA. The CDR3 consists of 12 residues. In nucleotides, the CDR3 is TGCAGCGTTGTACAGTACCAAGAGACCCAGTACTTC. As protein: CSVVQYQETQYF.

This clonotype came up a few times. The genes are TRBV6-2 or TRBV6-3 and TRBJ2-1; 8 bases map to TRBD2. The CDR3 is 17 amino acids. J lost 9 bases, V lost 1 base, and 14 bases had no gene match. The V gene's germline CDR1 is MNHEY and CDR2 SVGEGT. The DNA for the CDR3 is TGTGCCAGCAGTTACTTTCCGCGGATCGGGGGGGGGATTGAGCAGTTCTTC. Translating gives CASSYFPRIGGGIEQFF.

The V and J genes are TRBV6-1 and TRBJ2-1, with D unclear. Deletions cut 7 bases from V and 0 bases from J, with 10 bases between. The CDR3 spans 14 residues. CDR1 and CDR2 (germline): MNHNS, SASEGT. CDR3 bases: TGTGCCAGCAACGAATTAACCTCCTACAATGAGCAGTTCTTC. Translating it yields CASNELTSYNEQFF.

The chain uses TRBV5-1 and TRBJ2-7; the match to TRBD2 covers 10 bases. Losses at the gene ends were 0 bases for V and 1 base for J; bases not matched to a gene: 13. The CDR3 runs 19 residues. The germline gives CDR1 SGHRS, CDR2 YFSETQ. DNA of the CDR3: TGCGCCAGCAGCTTGGGGTCTCGGGTAGCGGGAGGACGTTCCTACGAGCAGTACTTC. Translated, it gives CASSLGSRVAGGRSYEQYF. The variable domain in full, with the rest retrieved from reference TRBV5-1 and TRBJ2-7, is KAGVTQTPRYLIKTRGQQVTLSCSPISGHRSVSWYQQTPGQGLQFLFEYFSETQRNKGNFPGRFSGRQFSNSRSEMNVSTLELGDSALYLCASSLGSRVAGGRSYEQYFGPGTRLTVT.

This clonotype showed up many times. The chain couples TRBV4-1 to TRBJ2-3; TRBD2 might be the D (6 bases). The V and J ends lost 7 bases and 4 bases respectively, with 24 bases between them. The CDR3 has 17 amino acids. Germline CDR1 MGHRA, CDR2 YSYEKL. CDR3 coding DNA: TGCGCCAGCACCACCCTCGGGGGACCCCGGGGATCAGATACGCAGTATTTT. Its translation: CASTTLGGPRGSDTQYF.

This clonotype was counted only a few times. The V and J genes are TRBV6-6 and TRBJ2-7, with TRBD1 matching 7 bases. The junction had 11 bases not matched to a gene; V was cut back by 2 bases and J by 1 base. Germline V lookup: CDR1 MNHNY, CDR2 SVGAGI (reference sequence). CDR3 size: 17 residues. The DNA of the CDR3 is TGTGCCAGCAGTTACGTATCAGGGGGAAAGAGTTCCTACGAGCAGTACTTC. Translation: CASSYVSGGKSSYEQYF.

This clonotype was counted between two and nine times. The chain links TRBV7-2 to TRBJ2-1; D is undetermined. V was clipped by 2 bases and J by 10 bases, with 15 bases between them. The length of the CDR3 is 14 residues. Germline CDR1 and CDR2: SGHTA and FQGNSA. The CDR3 region is CASSLLPELWEQFF. CDR3 nucleotides: TGTGCCAGCAGCTTACTCCCGGAGCTATGGGAGCAGTTCTTC.

The chain recombines TRBV20-1 with TRBJ1-2; 9 bases map to TRBD1. The CDR3 extends over 16 amino acids. Germline CDR1 reads DFQATT; CDR2 reads SNEGSKA (reference sequence). The V and J ends lost 2 bases and 2 bases, in that order; junction bases with no gene match: 9. CDR3 nucleotide sequence: TGCAGTGCTAGAAAGGGGCCCGGGACAGGGAACTATGGCTACACCTTC. Protein: CSARKGPGTGNYGYTF.

This clonotype was observed a single time. This chain joins TRBV6-5 and TRBJ1-3, with D hard to call. Germline V CDR1 and CDR2: MNHEY, SVGAGI. CDR3 length equals 16 residues. The ends were cut back, 0 bases at V and 0 bases at J, with 9 bases in the middle. The chain's CDR3 is CASSYSTAFSGNTIYF. The CDR3 bases are TGTGCCAGCAGTTACTCGACGGCCTTCTCTGGAAACACCATATATTTT.

The rearrangement joins TRBV18 to TRBJ2-2; D unresolved. CDR3 length equals 16 residues. Germline V gives CDR1 KGHSH, CDR2 LQKENI. Between the trimmed V and J ends, which lost 2 bases and 0 bases, there was a span of 10 bases. The CDR3 DNA is TGTGCCAGCTCACCAAGGTTGGGCCCGAACACCGGGGAGCTGTTTTTT. It codes for CASSPRLGPNTGELFF.

DNA for the CDR3: TGTGCCAGCAGCTTGCTCCCAGGGAGAGGTGGAGAGCAGTACTTC. It translates to CASSLLPGRGGEQYF. The gene calls are TRBV5-5 and TRBJ2-7; TRBD1 or TRBD2 may be the D gene (5 bases each). V dropped 1 base and J dropped 7 bases, with 18 bases sitting between them. Germline CDR1 is SGHKS and CDR2 is YYEKEE (reference sequence). The CDR3 is made up of 15 amino acids.

Worth noting for this clonotype: The junction shows a germline mismatch at one end, possibly a read error. The chain couples TRBV4-1 to TRBJ2-1, with 9 bases matching TRBD2. The CDR3 covers 13 residues. Germline V gene data show CDR1 as MGHRA and CDR2 as YSYEKL. The CDR3 here is CASSQEAGGLSIF. In nucleotides, the CDR3 is TGCGCCAGCAGCCAAGAAGCGGGGGGCCTGTCAATCTTC.

As DNA, the CDR3 is TGTGCCAGCAGCTCTAGCGGGCCCACCTACAATGAGCAGTTCTTC. Amino acid sequence: CASSSSGPTYNEQFF. The V gene is TRBV7-3, the J gene TRBJ2-1; 8 bases fit TRBD2. This CDR3 region has 15 residues. Germline trimming cut 4 bases from V and 2 bases from J; bases unmatched to any gene: 4. Germline V CDR1 and CDR2: SGHTA, FQGTGA.

V gene TRBV4-3 combines with J gene TRBJ2-7, with D hard to call. V shed 1 base and J shed 3 bases, with 10 bases lying between them. Germline lookup yields CDR1 LGHNA and CDR2 YSLEER. CDR3 length: 14 amino acids. CDR3 DNA: TGCGCCAGCAGCCAAGGGCGACTTTACTACGAGCAGTACTTC. Protein product: CASSQGRLYYEQYF.